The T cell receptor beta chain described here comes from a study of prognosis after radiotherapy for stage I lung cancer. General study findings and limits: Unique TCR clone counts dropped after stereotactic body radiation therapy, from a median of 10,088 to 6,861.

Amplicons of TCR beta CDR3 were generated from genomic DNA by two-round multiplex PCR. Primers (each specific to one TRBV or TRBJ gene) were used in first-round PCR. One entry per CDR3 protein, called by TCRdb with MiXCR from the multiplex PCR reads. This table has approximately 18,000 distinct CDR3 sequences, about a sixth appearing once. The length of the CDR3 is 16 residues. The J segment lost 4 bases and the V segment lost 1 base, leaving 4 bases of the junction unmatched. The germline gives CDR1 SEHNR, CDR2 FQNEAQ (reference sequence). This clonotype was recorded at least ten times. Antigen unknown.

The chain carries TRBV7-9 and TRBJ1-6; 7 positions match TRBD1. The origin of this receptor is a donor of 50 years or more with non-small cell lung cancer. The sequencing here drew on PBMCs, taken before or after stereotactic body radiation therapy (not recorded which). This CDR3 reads CASSLGQGFYNSPLHF. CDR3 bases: TGTGCCAGCAGCTTAGGACAGGGCTTTTATAATTCACCCCTCCACTTT.